This T cell receptor (beta chain) is from a study of brain T cells in children with intractable seizures. The CDR3 length is 12 residues. V was cut by 1 base and J by 7 bases, with 7 bases left in between. Looked up from germline, CDR1 is SNHLY and CDR2 is FYNNEI. Time point: blood from clinic visit 5 months post-surgery; TSC patient then seizure free. At least one anti-epileptic drug was given before surgery. Sequencing was performed with immunoSEQ multiplex PCR; in TCRdb, only in-frame clones are kept and a portion is missing. The sample consists of 300,000 to 400,000 clones, about 94% of them appearing once.

The TCR comes from a boy in the first two years of life with tuberous sclerosis and intractable seizures. The specimen comprised peripheral blood, sampled more than 4 months after surgery. V gene TRBV2 combines with J gene TRBJ1-2; D remains unclear. CDR3 coding DNA: TGTGCCAGCAGTGAAGATTGGATTGGCTACACCTTC. This sequence encodes CASSEDWIGYTF. The full variable domain, in which reference TRBV2 and TRBJ1-2 provide the parts outside the CDR3, is EPEVTQTPSHQVTQMGQEVILRCVPISNHLYFYWYRQILGQKVEFLVSFYNNEISEKSEIFDDQFSVERPDGSNFTLKIRSTKLEDSAMYFCASSEDWIGYTFGSGTRLTVV.